This T cell receptor (beta chain) was sequenced during a study of regulatory T cells in long-lasting Graves disease. Both iRepertoire HTBI primers and Arm-PCR of CDR3 regions were used to build the TCR beta libraries. Using its own MiXCR run on the multiplex PCR reads, TCRdb lists one record per CDR3 protein. The data show around 460,000 distinct CDR3 sequences, about 22% seen once. As to time point: persistent/refractory GD, antithyroid drugs over 5 years with positive TRAb. Generation of the TCR library employed RNA extracted from PBMCs. This clonotype was obtained from a female donor with Graves disease. The sequenced sample was peripheral blood mononuclear cells (PBMCs), obtained when the disease was refractory, from a patient treated with antithyroid drugs.

CDR3: CSVELGRGAYEQYF. In DNA form, the CDR3 reads TGCAGCGTTGAGTTGGGGAGGGGGGCCTACGAGCAGTACTTC. The V and J genes are TRBV29-1 and TRBJ2-7, with D possibly matching TRBD2 (7 bases). This CDR3 comprises 14 residues. Germline V lookup: CDR1 SQVTM, CDR2 ANQGSEA. Trimming took 3 bases from V and 2 from J, leaving 14 bases between them.